The source of this TCR beta chain is a study of blood T cell repertoires in COVID-19. About the study: Acute and convalescent COVID-19 specimens originated in the United States, Italy and Spain. PBMCs, B-cell-depleted T cells, or T cells provided the cDNA or gDNA that made up the material.

Under the authors' procedure: By means of reference gene primer amplification, nucleated cell counts were estimated. Sequencing used immunoSEQ multiplex PCR; TCRdb keeps in-frame clones, though not all of them. V and J calls and clone size are those listed in that table; D and trimming were worked out from the DNA. The sample holds just under 20,000 clones, over 90% seen once. The sample consisted of peripheral blood. The TCR sequence derives from a woman in her forties or fifties with active COVID-19.

The chain's CDR3 is CASSRTSGRTDTQYF. CDR3 coding DNA: TGTGCCAGCAGCCGTACTAGCGGGAGAACAGATACGCAGTATTTT. The V and J genes are TRBV5-6 and TRBJ2-3, with TRBD2 identical over 11 bases. V lost 4 bases and J lost 3; bases outside the gene matches: 4. The germline CDR1 and CDR2 sequences are SGHDT and YYEEEE. The CDR3 sequence is 15 residues long. Full variable domain (missing parts from reference TRBV5-6 and TRBJ2-3): DAGVTQSPTHLIKTRGQQVTLRCSPKSGHDTVSWYQQALGQGPQFIFQYYEEEERQRGNFPDRFSGHQFPNYSSELNVNALLLGDSALYLCASSRTSGRTDTQYFGPGTRLTVL.